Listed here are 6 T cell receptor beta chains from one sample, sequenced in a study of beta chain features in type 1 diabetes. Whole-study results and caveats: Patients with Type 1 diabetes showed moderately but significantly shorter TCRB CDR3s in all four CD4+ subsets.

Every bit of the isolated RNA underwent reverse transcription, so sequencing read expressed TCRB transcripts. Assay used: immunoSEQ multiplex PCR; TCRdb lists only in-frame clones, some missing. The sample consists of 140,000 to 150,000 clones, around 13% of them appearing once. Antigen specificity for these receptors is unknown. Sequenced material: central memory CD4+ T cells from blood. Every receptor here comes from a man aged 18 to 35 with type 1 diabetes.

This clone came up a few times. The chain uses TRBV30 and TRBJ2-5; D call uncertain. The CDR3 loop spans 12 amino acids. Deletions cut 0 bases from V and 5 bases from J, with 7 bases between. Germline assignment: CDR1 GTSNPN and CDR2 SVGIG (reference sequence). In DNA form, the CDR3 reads TGTGCCTGGAGTGTCCCGCGGGAGACCCAGTACTTC. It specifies CAWSVPRETQYF.

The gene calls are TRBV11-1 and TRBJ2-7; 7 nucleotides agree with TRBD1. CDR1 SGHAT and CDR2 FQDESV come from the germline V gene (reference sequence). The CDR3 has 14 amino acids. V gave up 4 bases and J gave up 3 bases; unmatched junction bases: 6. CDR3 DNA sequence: TGTGCCAGCAGCTCCAGGACAGGTTACTACGAGCAGTACTTC. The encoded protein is CASSSRTGYYEQYF.

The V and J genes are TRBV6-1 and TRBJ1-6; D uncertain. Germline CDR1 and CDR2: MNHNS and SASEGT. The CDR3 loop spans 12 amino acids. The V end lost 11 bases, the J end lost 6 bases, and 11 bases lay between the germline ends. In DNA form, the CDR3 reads TGTGCCTACGGACGGGGTAATTCACCCCTCCACTTT. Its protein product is CAYGRGNSPLHF.

CDR3 DNA: TGTGCCAGCAGCCGGTCCGGGACAGGGGCTCGAATAGGCACCGGGGAGCTGTTTTTT. Its translation: CASSRSGTGARIGTGELFF. This chain uses TRBV2 with TRBJ2-2; TRBD1 matches at 10 bases. From germline, CDR1 is SNHLY and CDR2 FYNNEI. The trim removed 6 bases at V and 4 bases at J, leaving 17 bases unmatched. The CDR3 contains 19 residues.

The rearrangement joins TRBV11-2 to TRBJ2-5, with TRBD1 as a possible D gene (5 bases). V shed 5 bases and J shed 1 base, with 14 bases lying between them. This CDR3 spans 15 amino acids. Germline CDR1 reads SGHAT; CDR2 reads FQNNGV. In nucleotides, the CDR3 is TGTGCCAGCAGCCCGAGAAGGGGTTTCCAAGAGACCCAGTACTTC. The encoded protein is CASSPRRGFQETQYF. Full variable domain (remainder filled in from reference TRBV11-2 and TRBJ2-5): EAGVAQSPRYKIIEKRQSVAFWCNPISGHATLYWYQQILGQGPKLLIQFQNNGVVDDSQLPKDRFSAERLKGVDSTLKIQPAKLEDSAVYLCASSPRRGFQETQYFGPGTRLLVL.

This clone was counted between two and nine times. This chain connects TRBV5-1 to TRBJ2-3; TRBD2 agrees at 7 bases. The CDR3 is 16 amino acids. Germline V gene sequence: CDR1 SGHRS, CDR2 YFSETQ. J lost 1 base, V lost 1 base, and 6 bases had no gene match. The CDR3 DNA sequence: TGCGCCAGCAGCTTGAGGGCTAGCGGCGGCACAGATACGCAGTATTTT. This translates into CASSLRASGGTDTQYF. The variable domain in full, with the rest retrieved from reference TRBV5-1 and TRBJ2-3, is KAGVTQTPRYLIKTRGQQVTLSCSPISGHRSVSWYQQTPGQGLQFLFEYFSETQRNKGNFPGRFSGRQFSNSRSEMNVSTLELGDSALYLCASSLRASGGTDTQYFGPGTRLTVL.